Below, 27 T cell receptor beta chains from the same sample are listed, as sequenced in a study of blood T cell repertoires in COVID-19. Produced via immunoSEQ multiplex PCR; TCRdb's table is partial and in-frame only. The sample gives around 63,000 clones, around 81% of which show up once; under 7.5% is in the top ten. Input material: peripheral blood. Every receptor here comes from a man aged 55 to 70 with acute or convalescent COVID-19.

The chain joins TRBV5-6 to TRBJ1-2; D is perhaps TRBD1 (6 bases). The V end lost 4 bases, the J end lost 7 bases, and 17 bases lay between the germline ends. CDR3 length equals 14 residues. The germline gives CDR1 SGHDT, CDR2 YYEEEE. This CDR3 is CASSPPTGWGGYTF. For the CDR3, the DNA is TGTGCCAGCAGCCCTCCTACAGGGTGGGGTGGCTACACCTTC.

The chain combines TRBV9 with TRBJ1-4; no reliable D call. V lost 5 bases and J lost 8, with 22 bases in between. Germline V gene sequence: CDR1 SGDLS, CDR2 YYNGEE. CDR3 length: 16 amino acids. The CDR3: CASSRSTKAGSEKLFF. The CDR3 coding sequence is TGTGCCAGCAGTCGCTCGACGAAGGCGGGGTCGGAAAAACTGTTTTTT.

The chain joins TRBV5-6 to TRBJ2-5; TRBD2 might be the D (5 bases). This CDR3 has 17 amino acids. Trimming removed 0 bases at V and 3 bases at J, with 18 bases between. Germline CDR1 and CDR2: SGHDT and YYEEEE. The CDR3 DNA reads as TGTGCCAGCAGCTTGGTAATGGGAGATAAAGGAAAAGAGACCCAGTACTTC. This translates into CASSLVMGDKGKETQYF.

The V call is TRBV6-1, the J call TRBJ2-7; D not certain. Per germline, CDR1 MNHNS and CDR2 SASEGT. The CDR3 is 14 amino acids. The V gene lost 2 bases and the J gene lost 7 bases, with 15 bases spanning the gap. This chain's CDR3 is CASSELQSLGEQYF. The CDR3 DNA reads TGTGCCAGCAGTGAATTGCAGAGTCTCGGGGAGCAGTACTTC.

CDR3 in DNA: TGCGCCAGCAGCTTGGCCACGGCCGGGGAGACCCAGTACTTC. This translates into CASSLATAGETQYF. The rearrangement links TRBV5-1 to TRBJ2-5; D unclear. The germline CDR1 and CDR2 sequences are SGHRS and YFSETQ. With 0 bases removed from V and 5 bases from J, the gap between germline ends came to 11 bases. This CDR3 comprises 14 residues.

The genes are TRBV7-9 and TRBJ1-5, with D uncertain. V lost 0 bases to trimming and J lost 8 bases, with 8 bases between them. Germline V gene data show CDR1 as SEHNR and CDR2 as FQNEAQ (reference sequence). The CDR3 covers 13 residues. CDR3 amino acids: CASSLAAEKPQHF. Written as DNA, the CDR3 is TGTGCCAGCAGCTTAGCGGCGGAGAAGCCCCAGCATTTT. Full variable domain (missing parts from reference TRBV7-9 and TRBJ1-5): DTGVSQNPRHKITKRGQNVTFRCDPISEHNRLYWYRQTLGQGPEFLTYFQNEAQLEKSRLLSDRFSAERPKGSFSTLEIQRTEQGDSAMYLCASSLAAEKPQHFGDGTRLSIL.

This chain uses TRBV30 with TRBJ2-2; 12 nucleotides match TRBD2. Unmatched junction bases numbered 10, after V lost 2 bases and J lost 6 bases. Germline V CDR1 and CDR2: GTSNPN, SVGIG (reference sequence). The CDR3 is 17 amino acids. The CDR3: CAWSLYLLAGGPGELFF. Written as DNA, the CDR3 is TGTGCCTGGAGTCTATACCTACTAGCGGGGGGCCCCGGGGAGCTGTTTTTT.

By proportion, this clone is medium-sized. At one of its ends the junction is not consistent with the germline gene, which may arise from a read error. The chain's CDR3 is CASSQLDRNPVF. Written as DNA, the CDR3 is TGTGCCAGCAGCCAGCTAGACAGGAATCCGGTCTTC. This rearrangement joins TRBV9 to TRBJ2-1; D perhaps matches TRBD1 (6 bases). The germline gives CDR1 SGDLS, CDR2 YYNGEE. The CDR3 length is 12 residues.

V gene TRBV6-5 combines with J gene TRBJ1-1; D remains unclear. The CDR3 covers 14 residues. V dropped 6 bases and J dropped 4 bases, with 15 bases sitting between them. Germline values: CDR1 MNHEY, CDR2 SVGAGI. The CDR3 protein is CASSAGSRRTEAFF. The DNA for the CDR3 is TGTGCCAGCAGCGCGGGTTCCCGGCGCACTGAAGCTTTCTTT.

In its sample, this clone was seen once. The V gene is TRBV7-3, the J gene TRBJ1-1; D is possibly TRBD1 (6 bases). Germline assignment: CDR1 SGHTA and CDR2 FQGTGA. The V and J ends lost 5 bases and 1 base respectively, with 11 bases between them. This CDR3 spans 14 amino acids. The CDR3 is CASSPQGGNTEAFF. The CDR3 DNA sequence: TGTGCCAGCAGCCCCCAAGGGGGGAACACTGAAGCTTTCTTT.

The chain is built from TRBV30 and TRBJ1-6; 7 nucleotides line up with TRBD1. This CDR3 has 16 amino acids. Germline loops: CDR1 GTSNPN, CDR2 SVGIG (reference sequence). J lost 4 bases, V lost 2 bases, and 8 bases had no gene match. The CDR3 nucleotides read TGTGCCTGGAGTACCCAGGGCAGGGGGTATAATTCACCCCTCCACTTT. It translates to CAWSTQGRGYNSPLHF.

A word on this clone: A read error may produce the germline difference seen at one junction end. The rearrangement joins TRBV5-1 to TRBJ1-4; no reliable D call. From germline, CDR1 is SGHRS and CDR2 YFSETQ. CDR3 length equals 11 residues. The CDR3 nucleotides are TGCGCCAGCAGCTTGGGAACCCAAGATAGATTT. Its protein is CASSLGTQDRF.

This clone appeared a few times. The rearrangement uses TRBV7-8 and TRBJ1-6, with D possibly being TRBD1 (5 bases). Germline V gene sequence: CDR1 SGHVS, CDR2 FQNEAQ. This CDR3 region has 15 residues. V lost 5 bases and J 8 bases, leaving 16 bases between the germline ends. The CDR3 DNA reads TGTGCCAGCAGCCCCTATGAAGGAGGGGATTCACCCCTCCACTTT. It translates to CASSPYEGGDSPLHF.

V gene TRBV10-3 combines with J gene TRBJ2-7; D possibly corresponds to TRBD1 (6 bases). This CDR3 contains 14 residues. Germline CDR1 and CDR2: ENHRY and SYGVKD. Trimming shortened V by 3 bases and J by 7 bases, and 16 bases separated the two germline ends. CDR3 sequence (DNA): TGTGCCATCAGTGATGCGGCAGGGGTGGGGGAGCAGTACTTC. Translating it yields CAISDAAGVGEQYF.

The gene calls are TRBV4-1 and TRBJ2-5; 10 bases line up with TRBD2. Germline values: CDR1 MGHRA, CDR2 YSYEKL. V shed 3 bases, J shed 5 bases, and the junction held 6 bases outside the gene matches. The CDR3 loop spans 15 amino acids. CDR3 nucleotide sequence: TGCGCCAGCAGCCAGGGAGCGGGGGGGTATGAGACCCAGTACTTC. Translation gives CASSQGAGGYETQYF.

The CDR3 bases are TGTGCCAGCAGCTTGGAAGGGGTCCTCGTCTCTGGGGCCAACGTCCTGACTTTC. Translated: CASSLEGVLVSGANVLTF. The rearrangement uses TRBV5-6 and TRBJ2-6; tentative D call: TRBD1 (5 bases). The germline V gene encodes CDR1 SGHDT and CDR2 YYEEEE. V was cut by 0 bases and J by 0 bases, with 13 bases left in between. This CDR3 comprises 18 residues.

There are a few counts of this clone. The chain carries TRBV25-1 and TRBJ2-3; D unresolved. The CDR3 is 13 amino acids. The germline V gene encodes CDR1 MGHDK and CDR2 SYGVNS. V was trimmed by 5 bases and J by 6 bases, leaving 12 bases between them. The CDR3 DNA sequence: TGTGCCAGCAGTTTCAGGTCCTTGGATACGCAGTATTTT. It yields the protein CASSFRSLDTQYF.

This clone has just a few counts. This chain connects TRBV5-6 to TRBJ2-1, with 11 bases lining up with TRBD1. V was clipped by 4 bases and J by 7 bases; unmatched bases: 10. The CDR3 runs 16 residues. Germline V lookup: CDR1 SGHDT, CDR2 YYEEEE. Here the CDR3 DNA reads TGTGCCAGCAGCCCTTTGGGGACAGGGGGAAGGAATGAGCAGTTCTTC. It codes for CASSPLGTGGRNEQFF. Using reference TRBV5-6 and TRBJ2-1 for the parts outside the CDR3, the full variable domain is DAGVTQSPTHLIKTRGQQVTLRCSPKSGHDTVSWYQQALGQGPQFIFQYYEEEERQRGNFPDRFSGHQFPNYSSELNVNALLLGDSALYLCASSPLGTGGRNEQFFGPGTRLTVL.

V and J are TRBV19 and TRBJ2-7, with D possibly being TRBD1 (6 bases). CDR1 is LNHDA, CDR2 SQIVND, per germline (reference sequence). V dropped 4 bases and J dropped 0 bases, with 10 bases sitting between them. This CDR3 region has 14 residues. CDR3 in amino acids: CASSNRDNSYEQYF. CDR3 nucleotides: TGTGCCAGTAGTAACCGGGACAACTCCTACGAGCAGTACTTC.

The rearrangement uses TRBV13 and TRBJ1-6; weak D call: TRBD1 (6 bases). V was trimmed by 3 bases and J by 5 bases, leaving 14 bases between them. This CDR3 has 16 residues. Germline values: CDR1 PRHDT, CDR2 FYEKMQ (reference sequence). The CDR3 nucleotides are TGTGCCAGCAGCTTGGAGAAAGGGGGAAATAATTCACCCCTCCACTTT. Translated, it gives CASSLEKGGNNSPLHF.

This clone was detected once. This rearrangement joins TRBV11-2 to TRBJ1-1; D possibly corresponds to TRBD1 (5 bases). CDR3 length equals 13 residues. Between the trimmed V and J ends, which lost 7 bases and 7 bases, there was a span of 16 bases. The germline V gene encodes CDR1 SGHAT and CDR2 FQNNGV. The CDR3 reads CASIDRSRGEAFF. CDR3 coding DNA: TGTGCCAGCATCGACAGAAGCAGAGGTGAAGCTTTCTTT.

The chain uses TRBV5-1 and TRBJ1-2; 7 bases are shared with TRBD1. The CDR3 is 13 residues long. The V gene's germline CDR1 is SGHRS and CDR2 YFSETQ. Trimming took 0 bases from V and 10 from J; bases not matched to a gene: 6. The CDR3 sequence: CASSLAGTAVYTF. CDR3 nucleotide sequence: TGCGCCAGCAGCTTGGCCGGGACAGCCGTCTACACCTTC.

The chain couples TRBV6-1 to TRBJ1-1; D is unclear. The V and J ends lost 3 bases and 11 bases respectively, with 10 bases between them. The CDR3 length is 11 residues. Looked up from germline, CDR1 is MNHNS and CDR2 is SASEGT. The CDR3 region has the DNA TGTGCCAGCAGTGAGACGAAGGAGGCTTTCTTT. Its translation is CASSETKEAFF.

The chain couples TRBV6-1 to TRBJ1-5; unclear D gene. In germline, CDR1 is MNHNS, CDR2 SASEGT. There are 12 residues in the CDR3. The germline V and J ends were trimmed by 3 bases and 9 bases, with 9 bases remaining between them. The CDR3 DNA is TGTGCCAGCAGTGAGATCCCAGGGCCCCAGCATTTT. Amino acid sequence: CASSEIPGPQHF.

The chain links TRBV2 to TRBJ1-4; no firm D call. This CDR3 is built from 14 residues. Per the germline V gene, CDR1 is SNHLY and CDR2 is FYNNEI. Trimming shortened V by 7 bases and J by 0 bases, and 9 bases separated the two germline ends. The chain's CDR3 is CASTVLTTNEKLFF. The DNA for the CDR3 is TGTGCCAGCACCGTTTTAACAACTAATGAAAAACTGTTTTTT. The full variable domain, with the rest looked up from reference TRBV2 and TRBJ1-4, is EPEVTQTPSHQVTQMGQEVILRCVPISNHLYFYWYRQILGQKVEFLVSFYNNEISEKSEIFDDQFSVERPDGSNFTLKIRSTKLEDSAMYFCASTVLTTNEKLFFGSGTQLSVL.

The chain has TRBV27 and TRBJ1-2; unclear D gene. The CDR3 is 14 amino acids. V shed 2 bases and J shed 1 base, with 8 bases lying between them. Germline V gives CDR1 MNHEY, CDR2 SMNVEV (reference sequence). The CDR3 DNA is TGTGCCAGCAGTTTAAACCCAGTTAACTATGGCTACACCTTC. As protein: CASSLNPVNYGYTF.

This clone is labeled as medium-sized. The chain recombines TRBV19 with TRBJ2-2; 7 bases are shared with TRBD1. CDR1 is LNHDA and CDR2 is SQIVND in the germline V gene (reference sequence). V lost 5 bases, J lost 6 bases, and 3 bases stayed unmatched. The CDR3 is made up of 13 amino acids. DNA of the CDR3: TGTGCCAGTAGTGGAACAGGGGCCGGGGAGCTGTTTTTT. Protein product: CASSGTGAGELFF.